This TCR beta chain was recovered during a study of CD8 T cells in ankylosing spondylitis (dated by TCRdb to the late 2010s). Notes on the research overall: To find TCR variants linked to disease, the study profiled T cell receptor beta repertoires in ankylosing spondylitis patients and healthy donors. Samples of peripheral blood were taken, and for ankylosing spondylitis patients, synovial fluid was collected as well. The full study cohort comprised 20 to 30 ankylosing spondylitis patients and roughly 100 healthy donors.

Findings and caveats that apply to the study as a whole: The disease-linked clones were reported as significantly enriched in matched synovial fluid samples from ankylosing spondylitis patients. Blood from ankylosing spondylitis patients appeared to be characterized by a TCR beta motif made up of fewer than ten highly homologous amino acid variants. Some motif variants had previously been reported in the synovial fluid and blood of reactive arthritis patients, which suggests shared mechanisms of disease initiation. A CD8+ phenotype was shown by the disease-linked clones, which were found at relatively low frequencies in peripheral blood.

From the germline V gene, CDR1 is SGHVS and CDR2 is FNYEAQ. Ends trimmed: V by 2 bases, J by 4 bases; bases unmatched to a gene: 5. From cysteine to phenylalanine, the CDR3 is 14 amino acids long. Only the CDR3 part of the read is kept: 42 bases, read in frame from the first base. Sequencer: Illumina HiSeq 2500. Quantitative 5'-RACE with molecular barcodes was the method used to prepare the TCR beta libraries. The authors' analysis ran thus. A new computational method, built on a probabilistic model of VDJ rearrangement, was used to identify disease-linked TCR variants. The public sequencing data were trimmed at Q25 with fastp and processed into clonotypes with MiXCR by TCRdb, which kept only in-frame beta chains. When rows share a CDR3 protein, they turn into one entry using the most common DNA and genes. TCRdb's processing, not the authors', yielded these V and J calls. This sample has fewer than 350,000 distinct CDR3 sequences in its table, and around 10% of those were observed once. The ten biggest clones cover roughly 9.5% of the sample.

Ten or more counts support this clonotype. What antigen it recognizes has not been identified. Base qualities are not provided; no much larger clone lies one nucleotide away. This sequence was found in a female donor with ankylosing spondylitis or in good health (not recorded which). Sequenced material: blood, either unsorted or a sorted T cell fraction (not recorded which). The chain employs TRBV7-6 and TRBJ2-7, with 7 bases matching TRBD1. The nucleotides are TGTGCCAGCAGCTTAACAGACAGGGATTACGAGCAGTACTTC. Translated, this gives CASSLTDRDYEQYF.